Below are 13 T cell receptor beta chains sequenced from a single sample in a study of cytomegalovirus exposure and HLA in healthy donors. Use of 60 Vbeta and 13 Jbeta primers characterized the PCR. The repertoire was sequenced with immunoSEQ multiplex PCR; TCRdb's copy has only in-frame clones and lacks some. This sample carries about 180,000 clones, roughly 78% of them seen once, and the ten largest clones take 1%. The sequencing sample was made of PBMCs. The receptor set was obtained from a woman between 45 and 65 years old in good health and CMV-seropositive.

This clone was observed a few times. V usage is TRBV5-4 and J usage is TRBJ1-5; D unresolved. V dropped 2 bases and J dropped 7 bases, with 10 bases sitting between them. In germline, CDR1 is SGHNT, CDR2 YYREEE (reference sequence). This CDR3 comprises 13 residues. The chain's CDR3 is CASSFESRQPQHF. CDR3 nucleotide sequence: TGTGCCAGCAGCTTCGAGTCCCGACAGCCCCAGCATTTT.

The chain joins TRBV19 to TRBJ2-4; 7 bases are shared with TRBD1. CDR3 size: 15 residues. The ends lost 3 bases at V and 0 bases at J; junction bases unmatched: 2. Germline V gives CDR1 LNHDA, CDR2 SQIVND (reference sequence). For the CDR3, the DNA is TGTGCCAGTAGTATCAGGGGGATAGCCAAAAACATTCAGTACTTC. Its protein product is CASSIRGIAKNIQYF.

This clone was seen a few times. The chain combines TRBV2 with TRBJ2-3, with D unresolved. The V gene's germline CDR1 is SNHLY and CDR2 FYNNEI. V lost 5 bases and J 1 base, leaving 4 bases between the germline ends. The CDR3 has 12 amino acids. The CDR3 DNA sequence: TGTGCCAGCAGTTCTCGCACAGATACGCAGTATTTT. Amino acid sequence: CASSSRTDTQYF.

The CDR3 reads CASSSPVTEAFF. The CDR3 DNA sequence: TGTGCCAGCAGTTCCCCAGTGACTGAAGCTTTCTTT. The V and J genes are TRBV28 and TRBJ1-1; D is unresolved. From germline, CDR1 is MDHEN and CDR2 SYDVKM. Trimming cost V 4 bases and J 5 bases, with 8 bases left between them. The CDR3 consists of 12 residues.

The chain couples TRBV28 to TRBJ1-3, with no clear D. With 3 bases removed from V and 7 bases from J, the gap between germline ends came to 13 bases. CDR3 length: 14 amino acids. Germline CDR1 reads MDHEN; CDR2 reads SYDVKM. CDR3 sequence (DNA): TGTGCCAGCAGTTTCATTCACGGAGATAACACCATATATTTT. This translates into CASSFIHGDNTIYF.

The V gene is TRBV4-3, the J gene TRBJ2-2; D is unclear. CDR1 and CDR2 (germline): LGHNA, YSLEER. There are 13 residues in the CDR3. Deletions cut 0 bases from V and 5 bases from J, with 4 bases between. CDR3 in DNA: TGCGCCAGCAGCCAAGACCTGACCGGGGAGCTGTTTTTT. As protein: CASSQDLTGELFF.

The chain recombines TRBV4-3 with TRBJ1-6; the D gene is possibly TRBD1 (5 bases). The V end was cut by 0 bases, the J end by 9 bases, with 15 bases between. The CDR3 spans 16 residues. The germline V gene encodes CDR1 LGHNA and CDR2 YSLEER. CDR3 sequence reads: CASSQELTQGGSPLHF. Written as DNA, the CDR3 is TGCGCCAGCAGCCAAGAACTGACCCAGGGAGGTTCACCCCTCCACTTT.

In this sample, this clone turned up once. The genes are TRBV5-1 and TRBJ2-1; a possible D gene is TRBD2 (5 bases). Trimming removed 1 base from V and 8 bases from J, with 7 bases in between. The CDR3 has 12 residues. The germline gives CDR1 SGHRS, CDR2 YFSETQ. The CDR3, as DNA: TGCGCCAGCAGCTTGAAAGCGGATGAGCAGTTCTTC. This gives the protein CASSLKADEQFF.

This clone was observed a few times. This chain connects TRBV28 to TRBJ2-7; possibly TRBD2 for D (6 bases). Germline CDR1 and CDR2: MDHEN and SYDVKM. The V and J ends lost 7 bases and 5 bases respectively, with 12 bases between them. The CDR3 totals 12 residues. The CDR3 nucleotides are TGTGCCAGCATCGGGAGCTCTAACGAGCAGTACTTC. Encoded protein: CASIGSSNEQYF.

The chain is built from TRBV11-2 and TRBJ2-7, with TRBD2 matching 9 bases. V was clipped by 6 bases and J by 4 bases; unmatched bases: 13. The germline V gene has CDR1 SGHAT and CDR2 FQNNGV. The CDR3 is 16 residues long. CDR3 protein: CASSSGSGGITYEQYF. CDR3 nucleotides: TGTGCCAGCAGTTCGGGGAGCGGGGGGATTACTTACGAGCAGTACTTC.

The count of this clone is one. The chain carries TRBV7-6 and TRBJ1-5; TRBD1 aligns across 11 bases. V lost 2 bases to trimming and J lost 6 bases; unmatched junction nucleotides: 3. The CDR3 totals 15 residues. Germline V gene sequence: CDR1 SGHVS, CDR2 FNYEAQ. The CDR3 DNA sequence: TGTGCCAGCAGCTTACGGGACAGGGGGACTCAGCCCCAGCATTTT. Translating gives CASSLRDRGTQPQHF.

The chain employs TRBV7-2 and TRBJ2-1; D call uncertain. The V gene's germline CDR1 is SGHTA and CDR2 FQGNSA. The length of the CDR3 is 14 residues. V dropped 5 bases and J dropped 5 bases, with 13 bases sitting between them. CDR3 region: CASSTARWDNEQFF. CDR3 DNA sequence: TGTGCCAGCAGCACCGCGAGGTGGGACAATGAGCAGTTCTTC.

This sequence joins TRBV4-1 and TRBJ1-5; D is possibly TRBD1 (5 bases). The CDR3 extends over 16 amino acids. Germline CDR1 MGHRA, CDR2 YSYEKL. Trimming removed 1 base at V and 7 bases at J, with 17 bases between. The CDR3 DNA reads as TGCGCCAGCAGCCAAGTCCAGGGCCCGCGAGGCCAGCCCCAGCATTTT. This translates into CASSQVQGPRGQPQHF.